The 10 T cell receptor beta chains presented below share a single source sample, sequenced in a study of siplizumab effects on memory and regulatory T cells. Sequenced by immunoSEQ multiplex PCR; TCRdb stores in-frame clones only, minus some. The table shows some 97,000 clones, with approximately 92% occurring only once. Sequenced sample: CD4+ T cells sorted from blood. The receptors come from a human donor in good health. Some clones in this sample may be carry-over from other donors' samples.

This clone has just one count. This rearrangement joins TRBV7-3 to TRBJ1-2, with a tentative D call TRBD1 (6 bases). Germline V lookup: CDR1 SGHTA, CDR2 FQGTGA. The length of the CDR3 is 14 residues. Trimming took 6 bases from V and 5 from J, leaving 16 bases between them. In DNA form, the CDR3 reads TGTGCCAGCAGACAGGGAACGGCAGCTTATGGCTACACCTTC. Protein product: CASRQGTAAYGYTF.

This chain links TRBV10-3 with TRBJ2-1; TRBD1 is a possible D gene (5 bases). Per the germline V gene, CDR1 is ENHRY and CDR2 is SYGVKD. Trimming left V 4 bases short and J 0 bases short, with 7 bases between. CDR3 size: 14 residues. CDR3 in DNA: TGTGCCATCAGTGCCAGGGACTCCTACAATGAGCAGTTCTTC. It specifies CAISARDSYNEQFF.

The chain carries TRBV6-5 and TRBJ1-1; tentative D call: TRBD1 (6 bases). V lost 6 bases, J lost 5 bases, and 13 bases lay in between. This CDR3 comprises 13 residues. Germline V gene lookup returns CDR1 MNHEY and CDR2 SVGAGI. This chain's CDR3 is CASRQNRVTEAFF. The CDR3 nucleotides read TGTGCCAGCAGACAAAACAGGGTAACTGAAGCTTTCTTT.

CDR3 amino acids: CASMLSAALDIQYF. The CDR3 nucleotides are TGTGCCAGTATGCTCTCGGCGGCTTTGGACATTCAGTACTTC. The chain employs TRBV19 and TRBJ2-4, with unresolved D. This CDR3 has 14 amino acids. Trimming took 7 bases from V and 8 from J, leaving 18 bases between them. The germline gives CDR1 LNHDA, CDR2 SQIVND (reference sequence).

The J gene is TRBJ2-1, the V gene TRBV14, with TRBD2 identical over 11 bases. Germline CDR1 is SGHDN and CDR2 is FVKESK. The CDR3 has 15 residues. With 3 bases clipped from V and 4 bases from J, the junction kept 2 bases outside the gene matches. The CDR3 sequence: CASSQASGRYNEQFF. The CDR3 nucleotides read TGTGCCAGCAGCCAGGCTAGCGGGAGGTACAATGAGCAGTTCTTC.

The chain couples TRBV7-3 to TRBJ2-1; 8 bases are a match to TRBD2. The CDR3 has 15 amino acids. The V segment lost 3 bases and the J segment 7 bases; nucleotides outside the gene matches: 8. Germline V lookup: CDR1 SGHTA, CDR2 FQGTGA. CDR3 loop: CASSFTGTSRNEQFF. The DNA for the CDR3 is TGTGCCAGCAGCTTTACCGGGACTAGTAGGAATGAGCAGTTCTTC.

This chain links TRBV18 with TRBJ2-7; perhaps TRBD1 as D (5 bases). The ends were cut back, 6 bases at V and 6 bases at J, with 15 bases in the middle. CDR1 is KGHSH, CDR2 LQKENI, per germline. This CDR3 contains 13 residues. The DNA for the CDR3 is TGTGCCAGCTCGCCCAATTACAGGTCCGAGCAGTACTTC. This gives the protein CASSPNYRSEQYF.

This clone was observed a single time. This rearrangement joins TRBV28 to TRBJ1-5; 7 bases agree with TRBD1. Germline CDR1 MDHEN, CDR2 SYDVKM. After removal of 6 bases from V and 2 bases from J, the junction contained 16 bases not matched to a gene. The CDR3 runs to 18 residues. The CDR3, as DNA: TGTGCCAGCAGACTTCACCCCGAAGGGGGCCGGGGCAATCAGCCCCAGCATTTT. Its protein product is CASRLHPEGGRGNQPQHF.

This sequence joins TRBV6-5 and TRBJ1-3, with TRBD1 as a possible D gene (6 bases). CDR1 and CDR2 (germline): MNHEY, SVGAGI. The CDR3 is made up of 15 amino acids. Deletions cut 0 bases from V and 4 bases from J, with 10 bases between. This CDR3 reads CASSYSFRGGNTIYF. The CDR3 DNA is TGTGCCAGCAGTTACTCCTTCAGGGGCGGAAACACCATATATTTT.

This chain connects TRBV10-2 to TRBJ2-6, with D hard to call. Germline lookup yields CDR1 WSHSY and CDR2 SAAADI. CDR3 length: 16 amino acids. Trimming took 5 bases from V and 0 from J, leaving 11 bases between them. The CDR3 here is CASSYGFLSGANVLTF. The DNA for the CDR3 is TGCGCCAGCAGTTATGGGTTCCTCTCTGGGGCCAACGTCCTGACTTTC.